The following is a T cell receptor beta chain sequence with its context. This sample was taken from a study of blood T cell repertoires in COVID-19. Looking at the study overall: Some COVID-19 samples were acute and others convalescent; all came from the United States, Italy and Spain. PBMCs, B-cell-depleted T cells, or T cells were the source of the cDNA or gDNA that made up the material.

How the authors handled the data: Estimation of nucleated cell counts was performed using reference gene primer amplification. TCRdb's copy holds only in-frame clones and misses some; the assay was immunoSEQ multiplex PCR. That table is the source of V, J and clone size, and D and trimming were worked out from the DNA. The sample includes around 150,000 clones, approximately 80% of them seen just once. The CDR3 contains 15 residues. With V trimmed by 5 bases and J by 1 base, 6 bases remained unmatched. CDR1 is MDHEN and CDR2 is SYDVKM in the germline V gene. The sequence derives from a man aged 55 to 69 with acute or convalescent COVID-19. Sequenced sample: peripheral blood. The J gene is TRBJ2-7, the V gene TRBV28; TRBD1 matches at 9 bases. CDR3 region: CASSHGTGLSYEQYF. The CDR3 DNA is TGTGCCAGCAGTCACGGGACAGGGCTATCCTACGAGCAGTACTTC.